One and the same sample provided the 24 T cell receptor beta chains below, sequenced in a study of blood T cell repertoires in COVID-19. Profiled with immunoSEQ multiplex PCR; TCRdb holds only in-frame clones, not every one. Here the sample spans around 250,000 clones, approximately 80% being singletons. Specimen: PBMCs or T cells enriched from blood (not recorded which). The receptors were gathered from a middle-aged man who had recovered from COVID-19.

This chain joins TRBV28 and TRBJ2-3, with 8 bases fitting TRBD2. V trimming: 3 bases; J trimming: 4 bases; junction bases outside the gene matches: 6. The germline V gene has CDR1 MDHEN and CDR2 SYDVKM. This CDR3 is built from 15 residues. CDR3 protein: CASSFQRESPDTQYF. CDR3 in DNA: TGTGCCAGCAGTTTCCAGCGGGAGTCCCCAGATACGCAGTATTTT.

The chain uses TRBV5-4 and TRBJ1-2; a possible D gene is TRBD1 (6 bases). This CDR3 has 14 amino acids. Germline CDR1 and CDR2: SGHNT and YYREEE (reference sequence). Trimming stripped 7 bases from V and 3 bases from J, with 16 bases between. The CDR3 loop is CASGNRDGDYGYTF. For the CDR3, the DNA is TGTGCCAGCGGTAACAGGGACGGCGACTATGGCTACACCTTC.

The gene calls are TRBV3-1 (or the pseudogene TRBV3-2) and TRBJ1-5; D is unclear. Looked up from germline, CDR1 is LGHDT and CDR2 is YNNKEL (reference sequence). Trimming cost V 2 bases and J 2 bases, with 7 bases left between them. CDR3 length: 14 amino acids. The chain's CDR3 is CASSQNIGNQPQHF. The CDR3 DNA reads TGTGCCAGCAGCCAAAACATCGGCAATCAGCCCCAGCATTTT.

The V and J genes are TRBV10-3 and TRBJ1-2, with D unresolved. The CDR3 spans 13 residues. V shed 4 bases and J shed 2 bases, with 8 bases lying between them. Germline-derived CDR1 and CDR2 are ENHRY and SYGVKD. The DNA of the CDR3 is TGTGCCATCAGTGGACCGGGAAACTATGGCTACACCTTC. Translated: CAISGPGNYGYTF.

This rearrangement joins TRBV12-3 or TRBV12-4 to TRBJ2-5, with D unresolved. The V gene lost 6 bases and the J gene lost 5 bases, with 7 bases spanning the gap. The CDR3 loop spans 11 amino acids. The CDR3 bases are TGTGCCAGCAGCCCGAGGGAGACCCAGTACTTC. Translated, it gives CASSPRETQYF.

The rearrangement joins TRBV28 to TRBJ1-5; possibly TRBD1 for D (6 bases). V gave up 6 bases and J gave up 7 bases, with 19 bases separating them. The germline V gene encodes CDR1 MDHEN and CDR2 SYDVKM. The CDR3 is 15 amino acids. CDR3 residues: CASSLPAGAGQPQHF. CDR3 sequence (DNA): TGTGCCAGCAGCCTCCCCGCAGGGGCCGGGCAGCCCCAGCATTTT.

This chain connects TRBV6-4 to TRBJ1-2; no reliable D call. Germline-derived CDR1 and CDR2 are MRHNA and SNTAGT. The CDR3 is 13 amino acids. Trimming took off 4 bases at V and 5 bases at J, with 11 bases between the two ends. The CDR3 DNA reads TGTGCCAGCAGTGCGTTCTCGGGGTATGGCTACACCTTC. Its translation is CASSAFSGYGYTF.

This chain joins TRBV10-3 and TRBJ1-5, with D unclear. Germline CDR1 reads ENHRY; CDR2 reads SYGVKD. The CDR3 has 13 residues. The V end was cut by 6 bases, the J end by 2 bases, with 8 bases between. As DNA, the CDR3 is TGTGCCATCAGGAGTGAGCGCAATCAGCCCCAGCATTTT. It translates to CAIRSERNQPQHF.

This rearrangement joins TRBV27 to TRBJ2-1; TRBD2 matches at 12 bases. V was pared by 6 bases and J by 2 bases, with 5 bases of the junction left unmatched. The germline V gene has CDR1 MNHEY and CDR2 SMNVEV (reference sequence). This CDR3 has 16 amino acids. CDR3 DNA: TGTGCCAGCAGCCCTCGACTAGCGGGAGCCTACAATGAGCAGTTCTTC. Its protein product is CASSPRLAGAYNEQFF.

This clone was recorded a few times. The chain combines TRBV19 with TRBJ1-1; 8 bases agree with TRBD1. Trimming cost V 4 bases and J 5 bases; bases outside gene matches: 6. The germline gives CDR1 LNHDA, CDR2 SQIVND (reference sequence). This CDR3 spans 14 amino acids. CDR3 coding DNA: TGTGCCAGTAGTAACAGGGGGGGATGGACTGAAGCTTTCTTT. Amino acids: CASSNRGGWTEAFF.

The chain couples TRBV5-4 to TRBJ1-4, with a possible D match to TRBD1 (5 bases). The CDR3 has 13 residues. Per germline, CDR1 SGHNT and CDR2 YYREEE (reference sequence). The V end was cut by 1 base, the J end by 8 bases, with 9 bases between. The CDR3 coding sequence is TGTGCCAGCAGCTTGAAAGGGGTAGAAAAACTGTTTTTT. Translating it yields CASSLKGVEKLFF.

The chain couples TRBV6-2 or TRBV6-3 to TRBJ2-7; 8 nucleotides align to TRBD2. J lost 2 bases, V lost 4 bases, and 7 bases had no gene match. This CDR3 comprises 15 residues. Germline V gene sequence: CDR1 MNHEY, CDR2 SVGEGT. Here the CDR3 DNA reads TGTGCCAGCAGTTCTCCTTCGGGGGGGACCTACGAGCAGTACTTC. This translates into CASSSPSGGTYEQYF.

This rearrangement joins TRBV10-1 to TRBJ1-1; 9 bases are a match to TRBD1. V was pared by 5 bases and J by 5 bases, with 3 bases of the junction left unmatched. The CDR3 length is 13 residues. Germline V CDR1 and CDR2: WNHNN, SYGVQD (reference sequence). The CDR3 nucleotides are TGCGCCAGCAGTCGAGACAGGGGGACTGAAGCTTTCTTT. It encodes CASSRDRGTEAFF.

This clone was seen only once. V is TRBV5-6 and J is TRBJ2-5, with D tentatively TRBD1 (5 bases). The V and J ends lost 3 bases and 5 bases respectively, with 17 bases between them. Germline CDR1 SGHDT, CDR2 YYEEEE. CDR3 size: 15 residues. In nucleotides, the CDR3 is TGTGCCAGCAGCTCACCATCAGGGCCCCCGGAGACCCAGTACTTC. Its protein is CASSSPSGPPETQYF.

The chain joins TRBV12-1 to TRBJ2-7; TRBD1 was called by the table and not checked on the DNA. TRBV12-1 is deemed a pseudogene. The length of the CDR3 is 15 residues. CDR3 bases: TGTGCCAGCAGCTTTGCAGGGGTATTGGTCTACGAGCAGTACTTC. Amino acids: CASSFAGVLVYEQYF.

This sequence joins TRBV1 and TRBJ2-7; the D call TRBD1 from the table was never checked on the DNA. TRBV1 is tagged as a pseudogene. The CDR3 is 16 residues long. CDR3 sequence: CTSREYDRTPPYEQYF. The CDR3 DNA is TGCACCAGCAGGGAATACGACAGGACGCCTCCCTACGAGCAGTACTTC.

The genes are TRBV4-1 and TRBJ2-7; 7 bases agree with TRBD2. The germline CDR1 and CDR2 sequences are MGHRA and YSYEKL. Losses at the gene ends were 0 bases for V and 4 bases for J; bases not matched to a gene: 9. The CDR3 has 16 residues. The CDR3 loop is CASSQEWQAAGYEQYF. CDR3 in DNA: TGCGCCAGCAGCCAAGAGTGGCAGGCAGCGGGGTACGAGCAGTACTTC.

The CDR3 reads CASSVRGTASGNTIYF. DNA of the CDR3: TGTGCCAGCAGCGTCCGCGGGACAGCCTCTGGAAACACCATATATTTT. The rearrangement joins TRBV7-2 to TRBJ1-3, with 7 bases matching TRBD1. The germline V gene has CDR1 SGHTA and CDR2 FQGNSA. This CDR3 comprises 16 residues. Trimming removed 5 bases from V and 0 bases from J; junction bases left unmatched: 7.

The rearrangement joins TRBV7-2 to TRBJ1-1; D is ambiguous. This CDR3 has 14 amino acids. Trimming took off 3 bases at V and 2 bases at J, with 10 bases between the two ends. The V gene's germline CDR1 is SGHTA and CDR2 FQGNSA. The CDR3 DNA reads TGTGCCAGCAGCTTTTGGTCTAGAAACACTGAAGCTTTCTTT. Translation: CASSFWSRNTEAFF.

V usage is TRBV11-2 and J usage is TRBJ2-5, with TRBD2 identical over 9 bases. J lost 5 bases, V lost 2 bases, and 6 bases had no gene match. Germline CDR1 and CDR2: SGHAT and FQNNGV. The CDR3 sequence is 15 residues long. The DNA of the CDR3 is TGTGCCAGCAGCTTACTTAGCGGGAGACGGGAGACCCAGTACTTC. This translates into CASSLLSGRRETQYF.

The chain links TRBV7-7 to TRBJ2-7; tentative D call: TRBD1 (5 bases). V shed 5 bases and J shed 1 base, with 9 bases lying between them. CDR1 and CDR2 from the germline V gene are SSHAT and FNYEAQ (reference sequence). The CDR3 spans 13 residues. The CDR3 DNA follows: TGTGCCAGCAGCCTGACAGATTCCTACGAGCAGTACTTC. Its protein product is CASSLTDSYEQYF.

The chain uses TRBV5-6 and TRBJ1-2; the match to TRBD1 covers 7 bases. Trimming cost V 0 bases and J 8 bases; bases outside gene matches: 4. CDR1 is SGHDT and CDR2 is YYEEEE in the germline V gene. This CDR3 is 13 amino acids long. The CDR3 DNA is TGTGCCAGCAGCTTGGAAAGGACAGGAGGCTACACCTTC. Protein product: CASSLERTGGYTF.

The J gene is TRBJ1-1, the V gene TRBV6-5, with D perhaps TRBD1 (5 bases). This CDR3 is built from 14 residues. Per germline, CDR1 MNHEY and CDR2 SVGAGI. Between the trimmed V and J ends, which lost 1 base and 1 base, there was a span of 7 bases. CDR3 region: CASSYLGANTEAFF. The CDR3 DNA follows: TGTGCCAGCAGTTACTTAGGGGCGAACACTGAAGCTTTCTTT.

V usage is TRBV5-1 and J usage is TRBJ2-1; possible D gene TRBD2, 6 bases. The CDR3 sequence is 14 residues long. Germline V gives CDR1 SGHRS, CDR2 YFSETQ. Trimming removed 0 bases at V and 6 bases at J, with 10 bases between. The CDR3 sequence is CASSLVVGGNEQFF. As DNA, the CDR3 is TGCGCCAGCAGCTTGGTGGTCGGGGGCAATGAGCAGTTCTTC. The whole variable domain, filled in from reference TRBV5-1 and TRBJ2-1, reads KAGVTQTPRYLIKTRGQQVTLSCSPISGHRSVSWYQQTPGQGLQFLFEYFSETQRNKGNFPGRFSGRQFSNSRSEMNVSTLELGDSALYLCASSLVVGGNEQFFGPGTRLTVL.